A single sample is the source of the 6 T cell receptor beta chains below, sequenced in a study of cytomegalovirus exposure and HLA in healthy donors. The PCR ran on 60 Vbeta and 13 Jbeta primers. The repertoire was sequenced with immunoSEQ multiplex PCR; TCRdb's copy has only in-frame clones and lacks some. Here the sample spans fewer than 150,000 clones, over 75% being singletons. The sample was PBMCs. The receptors were sampled from a human donor in good health.

V usage is TRBV27 and J usage is TRBJ2-7, with D possibly TRBD2 on 5 matching bases. V was shortened by 7 bases and J by 5 bases, with 24 bases between the two germline ends. The CDR3 has 16 residues. CDR1 MNHEY and CDR2 SMNVEV come from the germline V gene (reference sequence). The CDR3: CASTRRPVRGYHEQYF. The CDR3 DNA follows: TGTGCCAGCACCCGACGCCCGGTGAGAGGGTACCACGAGCAGTACTTC.

V and J are TRBV28 and TRBJ2-5; 7 nucleotides agree with TRBD1. J gave up 3 bases and V 7 bases, and 11 bases lay outside the gene matches. There are 15 residues in the CDR3. Germline values: CDR1 MDHEN, CDR2 SYDVKM. CDR3 region: CASNHNRGVEETQYF. The CDR3 region has the DNA TGTGCCAGCAACCATAACAGGGGCGTGGAAGAGACCCAGTACTTC.

The chain carries TRBV15 and TRBJ2-1; TRBD2 agrees at 12 bases. V shed 4 bases and J 9 bases; nucleotides not matched to a gene: 16. Germline assignment: CDR1 LNHNV and CDR2 YYDKDF (reference sequence). The CDR3 loop spans 18 amino acids. For the CDR3, the DNA is TGTGCCACCAGCACGGCTAGCGGGAGGGAGATATTAATATTTGAGCAGTTCTTC. This encodes CATSTASGREILIFEQFF.

The chain carries TRBV5-1 and TRBJ2-1; 11 nucleotides match TRBD2. Germline trimming cut 4 bases from V and 4 bases from J; bases unmatched to any gene: 7. The CDR3 extends over 16 amino acids. Germline values: CDR1 SGHRS, CDR2 YFSETQ. The CDR3 reads CASSLTRTSGYNEQFF. In DNA form, the CDR3 reads TGCGCCAGCAGCCTCACTCGGACTAGCGGGTACAATGAGCAGTTCTTC.

The rearrangement uses TRBV5-1 and TRBJ1-1; 7 nucleotides line up with TRBD1. The V segment lost 7 bases and the J segment 3 bases; nucleotides outside the gene matches: 9. CDR1 and CDR2 (germline): SGHRS, YFSETQ. The CDR3 runs 14 residues. CDR3 residues: CASRQGGRDTEAFF. The CDR3 DNA follows: TGCGCCAGCCGGCAAGGGGGCCGCGACACTGAAGCTTTCTTT.

The genes are TRBV28 and TRBJ2-7, with TRBD1 matching 10 bases. Unmatched junction bases numbered 12, after V lost 6 bases and J lost 7 bases. Germline V gives CDR1 MDHEN, CDR2 SYDVKM. The CDR3 sequence is 15 residues long. The CDR3 reads CASSLGDRGLIEQYF. The CDR3 coding sequence is TGTGCCAGCAGCCTGGGGGACAGGGGTTTGATTGAGCAGTACTTC.